This T cell receptor (beta chain) was documented in a study of blood T cell repertoires in COVID-19. Exposed participants encountered a COVID-19 case during the 2 weeks preceding study entry. V was trimmed by 5 bases and J by 7 bases, leaving 12 bases between them. The CDR3 has 13 amino acids. Method: immunoSEQ multiplex PCR; TCRdb's copy keeps in-frame clones and lacks some. The sample shows about 210,000 clones, 75% to 90% of them seen only once. The material sequenced was PBMCs or T cells enriched from blood (not recorded which). The J gene is TRBJ1-3, the V gene TRBV12-3 or TRBV12-4, with no clear D. The TCR sequence derives from a woman aged 30 to 39 who had been exposed to COVID-19. The CDR3: CASSPSPGNTIYF. The CDR3 coding sequence is TGTGCCAGCAGTCCGTCCCCGGGGAACACCATATATTTT.